One and the same sample provided the 21 T cell receptor beta chains below, sequenced in a study of CD8 T cells in Susac syndrome. The RNA, about 0.45 to 1 ug, was put through reverse transcription using random hexamers. TCRdb itself ran the immunoSEQ multiplex PCR reads through MiXCR, one entry per CDR3 protein. The data show roughly 120,000 distinct CDR3 sequences, with around 97% seen just once and roughly 0.099% held by the top ten. The sequenced sample was CD4+ T cells from PBMCs. These receptors were taken from a human donor in good health.

V is TRBV7-9 and J is TRBJ2-5; the D gene is possibly TRBD2 (6 bases). The CDR3 runs to 15 residues. The germline gives CDR1 SEHNR, CDR2 FQNEAQ (reference sequence). Trimming removed 5 bases from V and 5 bases from J, with 18 bases in between. The CDR3 DNA sequence: TGTGCCAGCAGCGGAGGGAGGCAGCTTAAGGAGACCCAGTACTTC. It translates to CASSGGRQLKETQYF.

CDR3 DNA sequence: TGTGCCAGTAGTCTGACTAGCGGGAGCGTTGAGACCCAGTACTTC. It specifies CASSLTSGSVETQYF. V and J are TRBV19 and TRBJ2-5; 12 nucleotides line up with TRBD2. The CDR3 length is 15 residues. Germline CDR1 reads LNHDA; CDR2 reads SQIVND (reference sequence). V dropped 5 bases and J dropped 5; count of bases not matched to a gene: 6.

The chain employs TRBV3-1 and TRBJ2-7, with unresolved D. Germline-derived CDR1 and CDR2 are LGHDT and YNNKEL (reference sequence). CDR3 length: 15 amino acids. The V end was cut by 3 bases, the J end by 1 base, with 13 bases between. CDR3 region: CASSQITQRSYEQYF. CDR3 in DNA: TGTGCCAGCAGCCAGATTACCCAGAGATCCTACGAGCAGTACTTC.

This chain uses TRBV12-3 or TRBV12-4 with TRBJ2-7; D is unclear. Between the trimmed V and J ends, which lost 6 bases and 1 base, there was a span of 7 bases. The CDR3 covers 12 residues. This CDR3 is CASSWGSYEQYF. The CDR3 nucleotides read TGTGCCAGCAGCTGGGGATCCTACGAGCAGTACTTC.

The chain has TRBV5-1 and TRBJ2-1, with no clear D. V gave up 0 bases and J gave up 8 bases, with 12 bases separating them. This CDR3 spans 14 amino acids. Looked up from germline, CDR1 is SGHRS and CDR2 is YFSETQ. CDR3 nucleotides: TGCGCCAGCAGCTTGGTGGCCCCCTCATATGAGCAGTTCTTC. Amino acid sequence: CASSLVAPSYEQFF.

This clonotype was observed a single time. The chain recombines TRBV20-1 with TRBJ2-6, with TRBD1 matching over 8 bases. The CDR3 sequence is 17 residues long. V gave up 5 bases and J gave up 1 base; unmatched junction bases: 10. CDR1 DFQATT and CDR2 SNEGSKA come from the germline V gene (reference sequence). CDR3 sequence: CSAHTGGPNSGANVLTF. CDR3 nucleotide sequence: TGCAGTGCTCATACAGGGGGACCTAATTCTGGGGCCAACGTCCTGACTTTC.

This chain links TRBV10-3 with TRBJ1-1, with a weak D call TRBD1 (5 bases). CDR3 length: 14 amino acids. Trimming shortened V by 5 bases and J by 1 base, and 11 bases separated the two germline ends. Germline CDR1 ENHRY, CDR2 SYGVKD. The CDR3 is CAISPQGGNTEAFF. Written as DNA, the CDR3 is TGTGCCATCAGTCCCCAGGGCGGGAACACTGAAGCTTTCTTT.

This chain connects TRBV7-9 to TRBJ2-5, with D unclear. The CDR3 is 16 residues long. V lost 5 bases and J 2 bases, leaving 18 bases between the germline ends. CDR1 is SEHNR and CDR2 is FQNEAQ in the germline V gene (reference sequence). The CDR3 DNA reads as TGTGCCAGCAGCCCCTATCCGGGCAGCTCTCAAGAGACCCAGTACTTC. Its translation is CASSPYPGSSQETQYF. Full variable domain (rest looked up from reference TRBV7-9 and TRBJ2-5): DTGVSQNPRHKITKRGQNVTFRCDPISEHNRLYWYRQTLGQGPEFLTYFQNEAQLEKSRLLSDRFSAERPKGSFSTLEIQRTEQGDSAMYLCASSPYPGSSQETQYFGPGTRLLVL.

The CDR3 loop reads CASSLGPADQETQYF. CDR3 DNA sequence: TGCGCCAGCAGCTTGGGACCGGCAGACCAAGAGACCCAGTACTTC. The chain combines TRBV5-1 with TRBJ2-5; no clear D. V lost 0 bases and J 0 bases, leaving 9 bases between the germline ends. The length of the CDR3 is 15 residues. The germline gives CDR1 SGHRS, CDR2 YFSETQ.

The chain links TRBV7-3 to TRBJ2-3; no firm D call. The germline CDR1 and CDR2 sequences are SGHTA and FQGTGA. CDR3 length equals 13 residues. With 0 bases removed from V and 2 bases from J, the gap between germline ends came to 3 bases. The CDR3 region has the DNA TGTGCCAGCAGCTTAACTCCCACAGATACGCAGTATTTT. Protein product: CASSLTPTDTQYF.

The chain employs TRBV5-6 and TRBJ2-5, with D possibly called TRBD1 or TRBD2 (5 bases each). This CDR3 is built from 14 residues. Trimming took 3 bases from V and 1 from J, leaving 10 bases between them. Germline V gives CDR1 SGHDT, CDR2 YYEEEE. The DNA for the CDR3 is TGTGCCAGCAGCTACCGGGACGGCCAAGAGACCCAGTACTTC. Amino acids: CASSYRDGQETQYF. Complete variable domain (other parts from reference TRBV5-6 and TRBJ2-5): DAGVTQSPTHLIKTRGQQVTLRCSPKSGHDTVSWYQQALGQGPQFIFQYYEEEERQRGNFPDRFSGHQFPNYSSELNVNALLLGDSALYLCASSYRDGQETQYFGPGTRLLVL.

The chain has TRBV3-1 and TRBJ1-1; maybe TRBD1 (6 bases). Germline CDR1 and CDR2: LGHDT and YNNKEL (reference sequence). V was trimmed by 0 bases and J by 5 bases, leaving 7 bases between them. The CDR3 is 13 residues long. The CDR3 here is CASSQDRGTEAFF. Here the CDR3 DNA reads TGTGCCAGCAGCCAAGATAGGGGGACTGAAGCTTTCTTT.

The chain carries TRBV19 and TRBJ2-3; TRBD2 matches at 8 bases. CDR1 LNHDA and CDR2 SQIVND come from the germline V gene (reference sequence). The CDR3 runs to 14 residues. The ends lost 2 bases at V and 5 bases at J; junction bases unmatched: 3. The CDR3 loop reads CASSIRSGGDTQYF. The CDR3 DNA follows: TGTGCCAGTAGTATACGAAGCGGGGGAGATACGCAGTATTTT. Together with reference TRBV19 and TRBJ2-3, the CDR3 gives the full variable domain: DGGITQSPKYLFRKEGQNVTLSCEQNLNHDAMYWYRQDPGQGLRLIYYSQIVNDFQKGDIAEGYSVSREKKESFPLTVTSAQKNPTAFYLCASSIRSGGDTQYFGPGTRLTVL.

A word on this clonotype: At one boundary the junction diverges from the germline segment, which might be a read error. The chain has TRBV5-1 and TRBJ2-7; 8 bases align to TRBD1. The CDR3 sequence is 13 residues long. CDR1 is SGHRS, CDR2 YFSETQ, per germline. The CDR3 DNA follows: TGCGCCAGCAGTTTGGACAGGGACTACGAGCAGTACTTC. It specifies CASSLDRDYEQYF.

The CDR3 DNA follows: TGTGCCAGCAGCTTAGGGGGGCCAGGGACCTATGGCTACACCTTC. Protein sequence: CASSLGGPGTYGYTF. The gene calls are TRBV7-2 and TRBJ1-2; maybe TRBD1 (6 bases). Germline V gene lookup returns CDR1 SGHTA and CDR2 FQGNSA. This CDR3 has 15 residues. Trimming took off 1 base at V and 4 bases at J, with 13 bases between the two ends.

CDR3 residues: CASSIIPLAESYNEQFF. CDR3 DNA: TGTGCCAGTAGTATCATCCCCCTAGCGGAATCCTACAATGAGCAGTTCTTC. This sequence joins TRBV19 and TRBJ2-1; 7 nucleotides align to TRBD2. Losses at the gene ends were 3 bases for V and 1 base for J; bases not matched to a gene: 9. The CDR3 consists of 17 residues. Germline V gene lookup returns CDR1 LNHDA and CDR2 SQIVND (reference sequence).

The V gene is TRBV20-1, the J gene TRBJ1-5, with D perhaps TRBD1 (5 bases). The CDR3 loop spans 15 amino acids. Germline CDR1 reads DFQATT; CDR2 reads SNEGSKA (reference sequence). V lost 1 base, J lost 1 base, and 11 bases lay in between. CDR3 nucleotides: TGCAGTGCTAGAGCGGTCGGGACGAGCAATCAGCCCCAGCATTTT. Residues: CSARAVGTSNQPQHF.

V usage is TRBV6-2 or TRBV6-3 and J usage is TRBJ1-1, with D uncertain. The CDR3 spans 13 residues. The germline gives CDR1 MNHEY, CDR2 SVGEGT. Trimming removed 4 bases from V and 2 bases from J, with 8 bases in between. In nucleotides, the CDR3 is TGTGCCAGCAGTTCAAACAGTAACACTGAAGCTTTCTTT. It yields the protein CASSSNSNTEAFF.

This clonotype appeared once. This sequence joins TRBV5-4 and TRBJ2-7; 9 bases line up with TRBD2. Germline V gene sequence: CDR1 SGHNT, CDR2 YYREEE (reference sequence). This CDR3 is built from 17 residues. V lost 4 bases to trimming and J lost 4 bases; unmatched junction nucleotides: 15. The CDR3: CASSTSPSSGGPYEQYF. For the CDR3, the DNA is TGTGCCAGCAGCACCTCCCCGAGTAGCGGGGGCCCTTACGAGCAGTACTTC.

The J gene is TRBJ2-3, the V gene TRBV15; D is ambiguous. Germline assignment: CDR1 LNHNV and CDR2 YYDKDF (reference sequence). Trimming stripped 5 bases from V and 0 bases from J, with 3 bases between. This CDR3 region has 12 residues. The CDR3 here is CATSSSTDTQYF. The CDR3 DNA is TGTGCCACCAGCTCGAGCACAGATACGCAGTATTTT. Combining the CDR3 with reference TRBV15 and TRBJ2-3 gives the whole variable domain DAMVIQNPRYQVTQFGKPVTLSCSQTLNHNVMYWYQQKSSQAPKLLFHYYDKDFNNEADTPDNFQSRRPNTSFCFLDIRSPGLGDTAMYLCATSSSTDTQYFGPGTRLTVL.

The chain is built from TRBV12-3 or TRBV12-4 and TRBJ2-6; D might be TRBD2 (6 bases). V was cut by 2 bases and J by 1 base, with 12 bases left in between. The CDR3 spans 17 residues. The DNA of the CDR3 is TGTGCCAGCAGTTTATGGGACTCGGTGTCTGGGGCCAACGTCCTGACTTTC. Translation: CASSLWDSVSGANVLTF.